The 21 T cell receptor beta chains in this list originate from one sample, sequenced in a study of blood T cell repertoires in COVID-19. Profiled with immunoSEQ multiplex PCR; TCRdb holds only in-frame clones, not every one. Among about 290,000 clones listed, around 85% were seen once. What was sequenced was peripheral blood. The receptors were gathered from a woman aged 45-59 years with active or convalescent COVID-19.

Notes on this clone: Distinct nucleotide sequences in the sample also encode this CDR3. The V and J genes are TRBV5-1 and TRBJ1-6, with D perhaps matching TRBD1 (5 bases). CDR1 SGHRS and CDR2 YFSETQ come from the germline V gene. CDR3 length: 16 amino acids. V was cut by 1 base and J by 0 bases, with 8 bases left in between. DNA of the CDR3: TGCGCCAGCAGCTTGAGGGGAAGCTCCTATAATTCACCCCTCCACTTT. Amino acids: CASSLRGSSYNSPLHF.

This chain connects TRBV7-8 to TRBJ2-7, with a weak D call TRBD1 (6 bases). Germline V gene lookup returns CDR1 SGHVS and CDR2 FQNEAQ. The CDR3 extends over 16 amino acids. Trimming removed 0 bases from V and 0 bases from J, with 12 bases in between. As DNA, the CDR3 is TGTGCCAGCAGCTTAGCGGGGACACCGAGCTCCTACGAGCAGTACTTC. Translation gives CASSLAGTPSSYEQYF.

CDR3 in DNA: TGTGCCAGCAGCCCTACTGCAGGGGAGCGGAAGAGCTCCTACAATGAGCAGTTCTTC. Translation: CASSPTAGERKSSYNEQFF. The rearrangement joins TRBV11-2 to TRBJ2-1, with D possibly TRBD1 on 6 matching bases. The CDR3 sequence is 19 residues long. The V end was cut by 5 bases, the J end by 0 bases, with 23 bases between. Germline lookup yields CDR1 SGHAT and CDR2 FQNNGV.

CDR3: CASSRGDTQYF. The CDR3, as DNA: TGTGCCAGCAGTCGGGGAGATACGCAGTATTTT. This chain links TRBV6-5 with TRBJ2-3; D might be TRBD2 (5 bases). The V gene lost 5 bases and the J gene lost 5 bases, with 5 bases spanning the gap. Germline values: CDR1 MNHEY, CDR2 SVGAGI. There are 11 residues in the CDR3.

This clone was detected only once. The chain couples TRBV5-1 to TRBJ2-5, with 10 bases lining up with TRBD1. V gave up 0 bases and J gave up 5 bases; unmatched junction bases: 13. The CDR3 extends over 18 amino acids. Germline V lookup: CDR1 SGHRS, CDR2 YFSETQ. The CDR3: CASSLVGTGVFSRETQYF. CDR3 DNA: TGCGCCAGCAGCTTGGTCGGGACAGGGGTTTTTTCTCGGGAGACCCAGTACTTC.

This clone was counted only a few times. V is TRBV27 and J is TRBJ2-5; 11 bases match TRBD2. Germline CDR1 reads MNHEY; CDR2 reads SMNVEV (reference sequence). The junction had 2 bases not matched to a gene; V was cut back by 6 bases and J by 2 bases. CDR3 size: 14 residues. CDR3 nucleotides: TGTGCCAGCAGGAGACTAGCGGGACAAGAGACCCAGTACTTC. Protein sequence: CASRRLAGQETQYF.

The J gene is TRBJ1-3, the V gene TRBV7-8; D is unresolved. This CDR3 spans 21 amino acids. The germline V gene encodes CDR1 SGHVS and CDR2 FQNEAQ. Trimming cost V 2 bases and J 2 bases, with 28 bases left between them. CDR3 nucleotides: TGTGCCAGCAGCTTATTTCAACCAGATCCGGATTTGGACTCGACTGGAAACACCATATATTTT. Translated: CASSLFQPDPDLDSTGNTIYF.

This chain uses TRBV19 with TRBJ1-2; D is possibly TRBD1 (5 bases). Trimming stripped 2 bases from V and 5 bases from J, with 18 bases between. The germline V gene encodes CDR1 LNHDA and CDR2 SQIVND (reference sequence). This CDR3 region has 16 residues. The CDR3 coding sequence is TGTGCCAGTAGTATATCCATTAGACAGCTTAGTTATGGCTACACCTTC. The encoded protein is CASSISIRQLSYGYTF.

The rearrangement joins TRBV2 to TRBJ2-3; 9 nucleotides agree with TRBD2. Trimming cost V 6 bases and J 4 bases; bases outside gene matches: 11. This CDR3 comprises 16 residues. From germline, CDR1 is SNHLY and CDR2 FYNNEI. The CDR3 spells CASRDFVGLAPDTQYF. The CDR3 DNA follows: TGTGCCAGCAGGGATTTCGTAGGACTAGCGCCAGATACGCAGTATTTT.

The gene calls are TRBV7-8 and TRBJ2-7; TRBD1 matches at 9 bases. CDR1 and CDR2 (germline): SGHVS, FQNEAQ. CDR3 length: 14 residues. Trimming cost V 6 bases and J 3 bases; bases outside gene matches: 6. CDR3 sequence reads: CASSPTGGGYEQYF. CDR3 bases: TGTGCCAGCAGTCCTACAGGGGGCGGCTACGAGCAGTACTTC.

This chain links TRBV9 with TRBJ2-1; TRBD1 might be the D (5 bases). V shed 3 bases and J shed 6 bases, with 10 bases lying between them. The CDR3 has 13 amino acids. Germline lookup yields CDR1 SGDLS and CDR2 YYNGEE. This CDR3 is CASSDRTSNEQFF. The CDR3 DNA sequence: TGTGCCAGCAGCGACCGGACAAGCAATGAGCAGTTCTTC.

The chain recombines TRBV13 with TRBJ2-1; D may be TRBD2 (6 bases). Trimming pared 5 bases from V and 5 bases from J, leaving 10 bases between. CDR1 is PRHDT, CDR2 FYEKMQ, per germline (reference sequence). The CDR3 length is 13 residues. The CDR3 nucleotides read TGTGCCAGCAGCCCGGGAGCGGACAATGAGCAGTTCTTC. Encoded protein: CASSPGADNEQFF.

The rearrangement joins TRBV7-9 to TRBJ2-1, with 8 bases that match TRBD2. CDR1 is SEHNR and CDR2 is FQNEAQ in the germline V gene (reference sequence). The J segment lost 7 bases and the V segment lost 5 bases, leaving 16 bases of the junction unmatched. The CDR3 consists of 17 residues. The CDR3 sequence: CASSPSRSGRLRNEQFF. DNA for the CDR3: TGTGCCAGCAGCCCATCCCGCAGCGGGAGACTCAGGAATGAGCAGTTCTTC.

The CDR3 DNA sequence: TGTGCCAGCTCCGGACAGAATAATCAGCCCCAGCATTTT. It encodes CASSGQNNQPQHF. The V and J genes are TRBV18 and TRBJ1-5; weak D call: TRBD1 (6 bases). Per the germline V gene, CDR1 is KGHSH and CDR2 is LQKENI. The CDR3 is 13 amino acids. The germline V and J ends were trimmed by 6 bases and 4 bases, with 10 bases remaining between them.

CDR3 region: CASSLRQGNSPLHF. The CDR3 coding sequence is TGTGCCAGCAGTTTGCGACAGGGGAATTCACCCCTCCACTTT. The chain is built from TRBV27 and TRBJ1-6, with 8 nucleotides matching TRBD1. Germline V gene lookup returns CDR1 MNHEY and CDR2 SMNVEV (reference sequence). The V segment lost 3 bases and the J segment 7 bases; nucleotides outside the gene matches: 2. The CDR3 runs to 14 residues.

V usage is TRBV10-3 and J usage is TRBJ2-1; 10 bases align to TRBD1. Per germline, CDR1 ENHRY and CDR2 SYGVKD. Trimming removed 6 bases from V and 4 bases from J; junction bases left unmatched: 21. This CDR3 is 20 amino acids long. CDR3 amino acids: CAISPDRGRAREVPYNEQFF. The CDR3 DNA reads TGTGCCATCAGCCCCGACAGGGGGCGAGCGCGGGAGGTTCCTTACAATGAGCAGTTCTTC.

This clone occurred a few times. V usage is TRBV2 and J usage is TRBJ1-4; no definite D call. Trimming took off 2 bases at V and 8 bases at J, with 12 bases between the two ends. The CDR3 is 14 amino acids. In germline, CDR1 is SNHLY, CDR2 FYNNEI. The CDR3 loop is CASSENGVREKLFF. The CDR3 DNA reads TGTGCCAGCAGTGAAAATGGAGTTAGGGAAAAACTGTTTTTT.

This CDR3 is CAISGDSFKGETQYF. The CDR3 DNA follows: TGTGCCATCAGTGGGGACAGTTTTAAGGGGGAGACCCAGTACTTC. This sequence joins TRBV10-3 and TRBJ2-5; TRBD1 aligns across 7 bases. The CDR3 length is 15 residues. Per the germline V gene, CDR1 is ENHRY and CDR2 is SYGVKD. V lost 4 bases, J lost 5 bases, and 10 bases stayed unmatched.

The V gene is TRBV5-1, the J gene TRBJ2-1, with TRBD2 matching 13 bases. There are 19 residues in the CDR3. The V gene end was trimmed by 4 bases and the J gene end by 1 base; junction bases not matched to a gene: 11. Germline values: CDR1 SGHRS, CDR2 YFSETQ. The CDR3 bases are TGCGCCAGCAGCCAAAGGGAGACTAGCGGGAGGTATTCCTACAATGAGCAGTTCTTC. This translates into CASSQRETSGRYSYNEQFF.

This rearrangement joins TRBV5-1 to TRBJ2-3; D unresolved. Germline loops: CDR1 SGHRS, CDR2 YFSETQ. The CDR3 length is 15 residues. V was clipped by 4 bases and J by 4 bases, with 16 bases between them. CDR3 bases: TGCGCCAGCAGCCTTTTCTCCCTCCGGTCAGATACGCAGTATTTT. Translation gives CASSLFSLRSDTQYF.

CDR3 DNA: TGTGCCAGCAGCTTGCAGGGACTGGCGGGAAGAATGGTTCGCGGGGAGCTGTTTTTT. Amino acids: CASSLQGLAGRMVRGELFF. The gene calls are TRBV5-8 and TRBJ2-2, with D maybe TRBD2 (6 bases). This CDR3 has 19 residues. Trimming pared 1 base from V and 7 bases from J, leaving 26 bases between. From germline, CDR1 is SGHTS and CDR2 YDEGEE.